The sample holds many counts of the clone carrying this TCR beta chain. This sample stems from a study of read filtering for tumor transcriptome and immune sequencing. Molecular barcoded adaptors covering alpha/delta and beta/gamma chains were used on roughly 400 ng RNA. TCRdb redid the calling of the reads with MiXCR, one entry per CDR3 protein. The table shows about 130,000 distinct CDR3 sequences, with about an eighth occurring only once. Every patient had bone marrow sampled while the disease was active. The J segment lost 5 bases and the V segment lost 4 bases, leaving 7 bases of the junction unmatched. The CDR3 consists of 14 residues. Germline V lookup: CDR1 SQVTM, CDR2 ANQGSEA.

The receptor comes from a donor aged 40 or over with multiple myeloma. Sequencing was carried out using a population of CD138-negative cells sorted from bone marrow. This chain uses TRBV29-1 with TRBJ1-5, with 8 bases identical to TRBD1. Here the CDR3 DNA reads TGCAGCGTTGTTACAGGGGGATGGGATCAGCCCCAGCATTTT. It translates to CSVVTGGWDQPQHF.